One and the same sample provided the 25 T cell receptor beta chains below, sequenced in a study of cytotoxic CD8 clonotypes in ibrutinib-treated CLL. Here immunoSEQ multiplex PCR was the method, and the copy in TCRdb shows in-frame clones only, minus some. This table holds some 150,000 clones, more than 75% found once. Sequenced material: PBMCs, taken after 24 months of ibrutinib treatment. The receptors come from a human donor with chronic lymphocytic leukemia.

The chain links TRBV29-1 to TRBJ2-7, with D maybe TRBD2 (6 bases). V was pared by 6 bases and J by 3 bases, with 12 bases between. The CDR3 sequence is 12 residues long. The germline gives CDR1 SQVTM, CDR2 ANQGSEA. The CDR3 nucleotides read TGCAGCGTGCGGGGTAGAAACTACGAGCAGTACTTC. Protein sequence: CSVRGRNYEQYF.

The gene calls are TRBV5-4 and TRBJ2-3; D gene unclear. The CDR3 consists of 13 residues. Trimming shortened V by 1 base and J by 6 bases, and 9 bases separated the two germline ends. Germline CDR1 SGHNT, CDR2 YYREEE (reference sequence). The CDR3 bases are TGTGCCAGCAGCTTGAGCCAGGCTGATACGCAGTATTTT. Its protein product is CASSLSQADTQYF. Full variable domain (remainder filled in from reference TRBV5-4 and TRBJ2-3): ETGVTQSPTHLIKTRGQQVTLRCSSQSGHNTVSWYQQALGQGPQFIFQYYREEENGRGNFPPRFSGLQFPNYSSELNVNALELDDSALYLCASSLSQADTQYFGPGTRLTVL.

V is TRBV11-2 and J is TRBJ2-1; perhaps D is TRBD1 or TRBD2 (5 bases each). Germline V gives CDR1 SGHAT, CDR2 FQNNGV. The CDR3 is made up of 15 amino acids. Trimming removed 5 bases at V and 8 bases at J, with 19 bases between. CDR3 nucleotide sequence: TGTGCCAGCAGCCCACGGGGCCTAGCACTCGATGAGCAGTTCTTC. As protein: CASSPRGLALDEQFF.

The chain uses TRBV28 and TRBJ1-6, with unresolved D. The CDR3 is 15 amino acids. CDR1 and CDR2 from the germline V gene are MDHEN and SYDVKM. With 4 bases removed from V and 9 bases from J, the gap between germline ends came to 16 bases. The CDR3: CASSSRAPGSSPLHF. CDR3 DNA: TGTGCCAGCAGTTCCCGGGCCCCCGGGAGTTCACCCCTCCACTTT.

In nucleotides, the CDR3 is TGTGCCAGCAGCGCTGACCACACCGGGGAGCTGTTTTTT. This encodes CASSADHTGELFF. The chain combines TRBV9 with TRBJ2-2; unclear D gene. Trimming stripped 3 bases from V and 3 bases from J, with 6 bases between. The CDR3 is 13 amino acids. Germline CDR1 and CDR2: SGDLS and YYNGEE.

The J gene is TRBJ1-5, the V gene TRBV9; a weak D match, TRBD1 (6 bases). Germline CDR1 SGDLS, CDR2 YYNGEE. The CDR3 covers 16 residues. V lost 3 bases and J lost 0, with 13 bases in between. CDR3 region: CASSEGRGVSNQPQHF. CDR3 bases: TGTGCCAGCAGCGAGGGCAGGGGCGTTAGCAATCAGCCCCAGCATTTT.

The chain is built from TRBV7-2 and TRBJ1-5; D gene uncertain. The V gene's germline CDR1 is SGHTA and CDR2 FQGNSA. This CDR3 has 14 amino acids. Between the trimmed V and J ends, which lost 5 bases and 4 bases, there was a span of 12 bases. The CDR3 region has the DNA TGTGCCAGCAGCCGCGGGAACACAAATCAGCCCCAGCATTTT. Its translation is CASSRGNTNQPQHF.

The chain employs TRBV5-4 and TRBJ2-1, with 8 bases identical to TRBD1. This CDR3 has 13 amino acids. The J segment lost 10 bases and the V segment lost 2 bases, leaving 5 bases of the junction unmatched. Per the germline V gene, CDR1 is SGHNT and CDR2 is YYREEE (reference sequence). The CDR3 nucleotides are TGTGCCAGCAGCTTACAGGGGGTTGTAGAGCAGTTCTTC. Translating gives CASSLQGVVEQFF.

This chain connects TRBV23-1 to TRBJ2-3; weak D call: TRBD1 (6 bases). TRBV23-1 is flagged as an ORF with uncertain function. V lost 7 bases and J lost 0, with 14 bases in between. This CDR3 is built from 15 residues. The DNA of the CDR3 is TGCGCCAGCACCACGGGACACCCTAGCACAGATACGCAGTATTTT. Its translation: CASTTGHPSTDTQYF.

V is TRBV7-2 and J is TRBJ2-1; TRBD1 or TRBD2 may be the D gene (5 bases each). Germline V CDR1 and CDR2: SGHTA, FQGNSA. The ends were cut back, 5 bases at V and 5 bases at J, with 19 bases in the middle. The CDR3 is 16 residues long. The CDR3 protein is CASSPTGTRGDNEQFF. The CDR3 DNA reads TGTGCCAGCAGCCCCACCGGTACTAGGGGCGACAATGAGCAGTTCTTC.

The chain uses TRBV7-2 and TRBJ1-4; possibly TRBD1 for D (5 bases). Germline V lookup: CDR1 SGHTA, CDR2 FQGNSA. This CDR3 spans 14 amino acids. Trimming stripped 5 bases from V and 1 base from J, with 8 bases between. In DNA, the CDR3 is TGTGCCAGCAGCCCCGGGGGAACTAATGAAAAACTGTTTTTT. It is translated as CASSPGGTNEKLFF.

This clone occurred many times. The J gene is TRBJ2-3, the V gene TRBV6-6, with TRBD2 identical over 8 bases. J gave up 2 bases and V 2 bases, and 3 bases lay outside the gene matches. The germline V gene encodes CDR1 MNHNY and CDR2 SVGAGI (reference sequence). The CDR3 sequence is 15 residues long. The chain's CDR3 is CASSYRGGDTDTQYF. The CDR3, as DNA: TGTGCCAGCAGTTACCGGGGGGGGGACACAGATACGCAGTATTTT.

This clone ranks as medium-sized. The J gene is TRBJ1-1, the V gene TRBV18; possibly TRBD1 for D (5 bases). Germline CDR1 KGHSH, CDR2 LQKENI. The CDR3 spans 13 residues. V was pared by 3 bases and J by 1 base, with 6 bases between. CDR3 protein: CASSPGRNTEAFF. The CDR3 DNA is TGTGCCAGCTCACCGGGGCGGAACACTGAAGCTTTCTTT.

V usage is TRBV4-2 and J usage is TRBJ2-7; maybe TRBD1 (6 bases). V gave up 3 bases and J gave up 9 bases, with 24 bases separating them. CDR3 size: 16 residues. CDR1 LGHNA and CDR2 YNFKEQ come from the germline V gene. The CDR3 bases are TGTGCCAGCAGCCAGGTAACAGGGCCCCAACCCTCTGGGCAGTACTTC. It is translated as CASSQVTGPQPSGQYF.

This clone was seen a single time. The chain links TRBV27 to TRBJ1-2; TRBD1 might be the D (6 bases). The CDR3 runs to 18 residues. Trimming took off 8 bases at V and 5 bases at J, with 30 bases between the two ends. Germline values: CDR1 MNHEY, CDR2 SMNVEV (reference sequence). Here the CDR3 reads CASGHLIKRNRVGYGYTF. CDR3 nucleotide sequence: TGTGCCAGCGGACACCTGATCAAGAGGAACAGGGTTGGGTATGGCTACACCTTC.

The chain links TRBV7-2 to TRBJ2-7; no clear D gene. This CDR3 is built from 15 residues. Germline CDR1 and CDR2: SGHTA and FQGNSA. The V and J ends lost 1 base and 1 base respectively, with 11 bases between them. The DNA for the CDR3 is TGTGCCAGCAGCTTAGTGGCGGAAGGGTCCTACGAGCAGTACTTC. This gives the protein CASSLVAEGSYEQYF.

The CDR3 here is CASSQGDMNTEAFF. CDR3 DNA: TGCGCCAGCAGCCAAGGGGACATGAACACTGAAGCTTTCTTT. V usage is TRBV4-3 and J usage is TRBJ1-1; D may be TRBD1 (6 bases). The V and J ends lost 1 base and 0 bases respectively, with 6 bases between them. There are 14 residues in the CDR3. The germline gives CDR1 LGHNA, CDR2 YSLEER.

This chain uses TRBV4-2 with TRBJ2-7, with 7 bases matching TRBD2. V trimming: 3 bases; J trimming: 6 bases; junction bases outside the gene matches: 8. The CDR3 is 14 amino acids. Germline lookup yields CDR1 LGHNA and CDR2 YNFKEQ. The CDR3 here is CASSQDPPGGEQYF. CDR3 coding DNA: TGTGCCAGCAGCCAGGACCCGCCGGGGGGCGAGCAGTACTTC.

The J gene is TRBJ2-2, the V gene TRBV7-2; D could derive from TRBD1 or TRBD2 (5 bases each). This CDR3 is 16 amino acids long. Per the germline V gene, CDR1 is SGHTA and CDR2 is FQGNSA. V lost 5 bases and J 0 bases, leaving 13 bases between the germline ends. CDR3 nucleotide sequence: TGTGCCAGCAGCCTACGGGGCACCGCGAACACCGGGGAGCTGTTTTTT. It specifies CASSLRGTANTGELFF.

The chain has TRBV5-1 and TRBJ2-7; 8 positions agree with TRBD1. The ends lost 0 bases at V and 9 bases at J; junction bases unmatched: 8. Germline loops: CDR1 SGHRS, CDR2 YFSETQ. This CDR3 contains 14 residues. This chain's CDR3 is CASSLGPGGAGQYF. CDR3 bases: TGCGCCAGCAGCTTGGGTCCAGGGGGCGCGGGGCAGTACTTC.

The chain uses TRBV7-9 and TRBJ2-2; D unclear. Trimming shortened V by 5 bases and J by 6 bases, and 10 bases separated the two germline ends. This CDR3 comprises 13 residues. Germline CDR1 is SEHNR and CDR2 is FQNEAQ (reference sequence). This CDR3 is CASSPPVAGELFF. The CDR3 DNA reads TGTGCCAGCAGCCCCCCCGTGGCCGGGGAGCTGTTTTTT.

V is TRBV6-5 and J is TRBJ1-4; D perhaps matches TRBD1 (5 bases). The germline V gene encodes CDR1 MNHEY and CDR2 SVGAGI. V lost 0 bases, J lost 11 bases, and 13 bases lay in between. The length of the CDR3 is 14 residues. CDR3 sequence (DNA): TGTGCCAGCAGTTACTCGATGGACACGGGGAAACTGTTTTTT. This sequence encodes CASSYSMDTGKLFF.

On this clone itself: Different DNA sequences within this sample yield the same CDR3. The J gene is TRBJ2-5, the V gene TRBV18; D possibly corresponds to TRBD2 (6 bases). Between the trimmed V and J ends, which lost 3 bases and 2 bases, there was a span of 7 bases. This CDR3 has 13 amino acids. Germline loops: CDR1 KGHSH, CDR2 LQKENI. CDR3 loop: CASSPGGQETQYF. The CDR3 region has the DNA TGTGCCAGCTCACCGGGGGGTCAAGAGACCCAGTACTTC.

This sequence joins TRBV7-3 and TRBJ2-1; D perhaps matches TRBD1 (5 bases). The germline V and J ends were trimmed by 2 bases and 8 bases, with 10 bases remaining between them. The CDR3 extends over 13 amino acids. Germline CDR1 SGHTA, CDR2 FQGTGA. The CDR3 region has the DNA TGTGCCAGCAGCTTACAGGGAAGCGATGAGCAGTTCTTC. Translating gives CASSLQGSDEQFF. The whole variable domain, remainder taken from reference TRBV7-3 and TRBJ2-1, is GAGVSQTPSNKVTEKGKYVELRCDPISGHTALYWYRQSLGQGPEFLIYFQGTGAADDSGLPNDRFFAVRPEGSVSTLKIQRTERGDSAVYLCASSLQGSDEQFFGPGTRLTVL.

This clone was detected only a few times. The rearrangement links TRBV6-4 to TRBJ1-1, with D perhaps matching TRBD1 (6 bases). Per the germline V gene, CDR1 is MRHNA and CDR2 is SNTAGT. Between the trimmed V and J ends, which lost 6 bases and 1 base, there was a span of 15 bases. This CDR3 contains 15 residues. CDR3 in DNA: TGTGCCAGCAGGCGACAGGTGGGTGAGAACACTGAAGCTTTCTTT. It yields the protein CASRRQVGENTEAFF.